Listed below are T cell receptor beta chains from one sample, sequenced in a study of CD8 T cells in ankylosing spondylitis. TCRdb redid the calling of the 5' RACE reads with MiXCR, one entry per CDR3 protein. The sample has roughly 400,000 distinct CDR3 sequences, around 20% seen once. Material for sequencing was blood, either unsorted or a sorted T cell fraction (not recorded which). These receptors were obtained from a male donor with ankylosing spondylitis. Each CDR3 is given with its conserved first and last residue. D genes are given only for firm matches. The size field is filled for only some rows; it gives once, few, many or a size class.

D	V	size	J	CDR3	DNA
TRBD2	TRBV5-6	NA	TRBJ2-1	CASSLGSGTYYNEQFF	TGTGCCAGCAGCTTGGGTAGCGGGACTTACTACAATGAGCAGTTCTTC
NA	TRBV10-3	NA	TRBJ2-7	CAISDPQETYEQYF	TGTGCCATCAGTGATCCCCAGGAAACCTACGAGCAGTACTTC
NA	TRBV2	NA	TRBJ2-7	CASKERPNSYEQYF	TGTGCCAGCAAGGAGCGGCCGAACTCCTACGAGCAGTACTTC
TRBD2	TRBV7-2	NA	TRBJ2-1	CASSLTAGGLYNEQFF	TGTGCCAGCAGCTTAACAGCGGGAGGACTCTACAATGAGCAGTTCTTC
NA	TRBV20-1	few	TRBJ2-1	CSANTREEQFF	TGCAGTGCCAACACCCGCGAGGAGCAGTTCTTC
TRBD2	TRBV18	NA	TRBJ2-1	CASSPAGGLSYEQFF	TGTGCCAGCTCACCAGCGGGAGGGCTTTCGTATGAGCAGTTCTTC
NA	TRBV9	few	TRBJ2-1	CASSPRIGPYNEQFF	TGTGCCAGCAGCCCGAGGATAGGACCCTACAATGAGCAGTTCTTC
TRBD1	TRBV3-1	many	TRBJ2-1	CASSRATGGVYNEQFF	TGTGCCAGCAGCCGCGCGACAGGGGGAGTGTACAATGAGCAGTTCTTC
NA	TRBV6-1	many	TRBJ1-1	CASRRTLNTEAFF	TGTGCCAGCAGAAGGACGCTGAACACTGAAGCTTTCTTT
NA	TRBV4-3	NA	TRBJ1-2	CASSQDLGGYSGYTF	TGCGCCAGCAGCCAAGATCTGGGAGGGTATAGTGGCTACACCTTC